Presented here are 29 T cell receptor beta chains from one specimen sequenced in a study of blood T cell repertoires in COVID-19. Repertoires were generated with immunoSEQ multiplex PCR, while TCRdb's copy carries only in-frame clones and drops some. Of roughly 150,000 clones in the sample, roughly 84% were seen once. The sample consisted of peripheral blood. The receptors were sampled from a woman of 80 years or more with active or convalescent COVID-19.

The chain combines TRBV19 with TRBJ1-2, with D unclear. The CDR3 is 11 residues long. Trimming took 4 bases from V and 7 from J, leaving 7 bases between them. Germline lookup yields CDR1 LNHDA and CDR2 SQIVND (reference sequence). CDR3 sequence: CASSTPGGYTF. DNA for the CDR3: TGTGCCAGTAGTACCCCCGGTGGCTACACCTTC.

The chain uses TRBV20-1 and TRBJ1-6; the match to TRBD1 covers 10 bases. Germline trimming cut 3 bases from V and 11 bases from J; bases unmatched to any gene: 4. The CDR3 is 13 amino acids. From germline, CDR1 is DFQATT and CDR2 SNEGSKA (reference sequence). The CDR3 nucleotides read TGCAGTGCTAGTACCGGGACAGGGGCACCCCTCCACTTT. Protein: CSASTGTGAPLHF.

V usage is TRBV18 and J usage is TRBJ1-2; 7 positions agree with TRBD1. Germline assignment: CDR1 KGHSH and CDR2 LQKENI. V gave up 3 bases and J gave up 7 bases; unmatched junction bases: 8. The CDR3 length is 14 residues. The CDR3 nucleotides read TGTGCCAGCTCACCCAACTCACAGGGGTCTGGCTACACCTTC. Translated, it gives CASSPNSQGSGYTF.

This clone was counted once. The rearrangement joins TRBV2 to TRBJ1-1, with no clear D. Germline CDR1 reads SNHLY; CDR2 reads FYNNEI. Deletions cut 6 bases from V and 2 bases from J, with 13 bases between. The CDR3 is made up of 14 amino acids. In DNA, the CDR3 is TGTGCCAGCAGATATACCGGGAGTAACACTGAAGCTTTCTTT. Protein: CASRYTGSNTEAFF.

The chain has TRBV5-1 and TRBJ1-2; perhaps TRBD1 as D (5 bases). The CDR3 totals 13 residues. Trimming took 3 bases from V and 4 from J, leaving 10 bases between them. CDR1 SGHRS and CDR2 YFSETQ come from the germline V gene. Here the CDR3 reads CASSYDSSYGYTF. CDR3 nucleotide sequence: TGCGCCAGCAGCTATGACAGTAGCTATGGCTACACCTTC.

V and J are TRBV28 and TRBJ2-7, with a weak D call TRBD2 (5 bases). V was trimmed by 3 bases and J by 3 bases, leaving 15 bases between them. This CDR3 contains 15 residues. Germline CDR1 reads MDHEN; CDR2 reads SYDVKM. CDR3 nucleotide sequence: TGTGCCAGCAGTTTGTGGGGAGACGGGTACTACGAGCAGTACTTC. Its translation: CASSLWGDGYYEQYF.

This CDR3 is CASSLPGTPSTDTQYF. For the CDR3, the DNA is TGTGCCAGCAGCTTGCCGGGGACTCCTAGCACAGATACGCAGTATTTT. This chain uses TRBV5-5 with TRBJ2-3; the D gene is possibly TRBD2 (6 bases). V was shortened by 1 base and J by 0 bases, with 12 bases between the two germline ends. The CDR3 runs to 16 residues. The germline gives CDR1 SGHKS, CDR2 YYEKEE (reference sequence). The whole variable domain, remainder taken from reference TRBV5-5 and TRBJ2-3, is DAGVTQSPTHLIKTRGQQVTLRCSPISGHKSVSWYQQVLGQGPQFIFQYYEKEERGRGNFPDRFSARQFPNYSSELNVNALLLGDSALYLCASSLPGTPSTDTQYFGPGTRLTVL.

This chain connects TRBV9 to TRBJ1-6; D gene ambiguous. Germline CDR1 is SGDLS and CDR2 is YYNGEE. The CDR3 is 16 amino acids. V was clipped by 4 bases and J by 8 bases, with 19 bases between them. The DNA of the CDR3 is TGTGCCAGCAGCCCCACCGCACGAATTAGTGATTCACCCCTCCACTTT. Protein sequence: CASSPTARISDSPLHF.

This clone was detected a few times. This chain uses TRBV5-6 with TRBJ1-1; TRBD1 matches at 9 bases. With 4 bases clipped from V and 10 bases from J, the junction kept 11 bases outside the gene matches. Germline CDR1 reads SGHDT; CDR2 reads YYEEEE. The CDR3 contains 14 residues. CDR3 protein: CASSPGQGSGRAFF. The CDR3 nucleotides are TGTGCCAGCAGCCCGGGACAGGGCAGTGGGCGAGCTTTCTTT.

As DNA, the CDR3 is TGTGCCAGCAGCTTTGGCGATACGCAGTATTTT. Translated, it gives CASSFGDTQYF. The rearrangement joins TRBV11-3 to TRBJ2-3; D is ambiguous. Germline-derived CDR1 and CDR2 are SGHNT and YENEEA. Trimming removed 3 bases at V and 6 bases at J, with 4 bases between. The CDR3 sequence is 11 residues long. Full variable domain (remainder filled in from reference TRBV11-3 and TRBJ2-3): EAGVVQSPRYKIIEKKQPVAFWCNPISGHNTLYWYLQNLGQGPELLIRYENEEAVDDSQLPKDRFSAERLKGVDSTLKIQPAELGDSAVYLCASSFGDTQYFGPGTRLTVL.

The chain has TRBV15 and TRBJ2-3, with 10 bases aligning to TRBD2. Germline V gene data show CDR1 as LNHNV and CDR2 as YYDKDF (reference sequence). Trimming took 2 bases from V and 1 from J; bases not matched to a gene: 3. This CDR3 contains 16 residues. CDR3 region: CATSRRTSGGTDTQYF. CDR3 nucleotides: TGTGCCACCAGCAGAAGGACTAGCGGTGGCACAGATACGCAGTATTTT.

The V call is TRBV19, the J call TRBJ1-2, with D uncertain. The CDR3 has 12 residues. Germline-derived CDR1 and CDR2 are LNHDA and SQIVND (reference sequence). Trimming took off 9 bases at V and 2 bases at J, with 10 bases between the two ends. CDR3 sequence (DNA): TGTGCCAGATTCTCCTCCAACTATGGCTACACCTTC. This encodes CARFSSNYGYTF.

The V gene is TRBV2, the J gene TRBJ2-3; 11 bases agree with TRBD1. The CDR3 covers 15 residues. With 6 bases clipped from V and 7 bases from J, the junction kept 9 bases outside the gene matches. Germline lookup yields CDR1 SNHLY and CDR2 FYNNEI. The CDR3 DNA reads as TGTGCCAGCAGGACGGACAGGGGGCGCGAGAATACGCAGTATTTT. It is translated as CASRTDRGRENTQYF.

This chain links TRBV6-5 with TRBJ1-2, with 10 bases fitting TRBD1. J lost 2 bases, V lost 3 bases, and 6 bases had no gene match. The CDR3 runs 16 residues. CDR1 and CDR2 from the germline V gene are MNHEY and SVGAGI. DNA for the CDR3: TGTGCCAGCAGTTATAGGCCGGGACAGGGGAACTATGGCTACACCTTC. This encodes CASSYRPGQGNYGYTF.

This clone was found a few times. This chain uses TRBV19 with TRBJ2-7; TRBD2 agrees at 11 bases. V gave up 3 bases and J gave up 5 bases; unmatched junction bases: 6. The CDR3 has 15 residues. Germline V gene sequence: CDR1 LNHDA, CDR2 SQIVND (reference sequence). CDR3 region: CASSIRTSGSHEQYF. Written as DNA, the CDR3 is TGTGCCAGTAGTATCAGAACTAGCGGGAGCCACGAGCAGTACTTC.

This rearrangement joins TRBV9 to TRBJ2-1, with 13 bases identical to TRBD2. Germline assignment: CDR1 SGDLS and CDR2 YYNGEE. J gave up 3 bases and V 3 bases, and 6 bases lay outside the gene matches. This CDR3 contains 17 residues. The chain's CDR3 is CASSAFGLAGDYNEQFF. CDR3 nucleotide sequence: TGTGCCAGCAGCGCGTTCGGACTAGCGGGAGACTACAATGAGCAGTTCTTC.

This CDR3 reads CASSLHSGNEQFF. The CDR3, as DNA: TGTGCCAGCAGCCTTCATAGCGGGAATGAGCAGTTCTTC. This chain uses TRBV3-1 (or the pseudogene TRBV3-2) with TRBJ2-1, with 7 bases identical to TRBD2. This CDR3 spans 13 amino acids. V shed 4 bases and J 7 bases; nucleotides not matched to a gene: 4. Germline V gives CDR1 LGHDT, CDR2 YNNKEL (reference sequence).

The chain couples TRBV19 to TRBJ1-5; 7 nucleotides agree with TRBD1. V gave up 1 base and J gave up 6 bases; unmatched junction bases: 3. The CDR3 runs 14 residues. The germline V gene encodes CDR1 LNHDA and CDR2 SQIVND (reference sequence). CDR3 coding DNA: TGTGCCAGTAGTATAGCAGGGGGGAGTCAGCCCCAGCATTTT. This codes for CASSIAGGSQPQHF.

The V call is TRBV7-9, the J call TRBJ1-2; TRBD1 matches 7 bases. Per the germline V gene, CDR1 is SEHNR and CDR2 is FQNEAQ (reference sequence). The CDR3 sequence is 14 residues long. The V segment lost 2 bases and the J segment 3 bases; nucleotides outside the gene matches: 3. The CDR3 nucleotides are TGTGCCAGCAGCTTATCCGGGACAGACTATGGCTACACCTTC. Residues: CASSLSGTDYGYTF.

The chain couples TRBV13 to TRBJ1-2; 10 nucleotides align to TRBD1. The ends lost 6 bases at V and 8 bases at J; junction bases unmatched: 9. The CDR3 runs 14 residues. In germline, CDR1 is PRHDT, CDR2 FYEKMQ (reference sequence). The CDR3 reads CASRPTGGAGGYTF. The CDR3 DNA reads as TGTGCCAGCAGGCCGACAGGGGGCGCAGGCGGCTACACCTTC.

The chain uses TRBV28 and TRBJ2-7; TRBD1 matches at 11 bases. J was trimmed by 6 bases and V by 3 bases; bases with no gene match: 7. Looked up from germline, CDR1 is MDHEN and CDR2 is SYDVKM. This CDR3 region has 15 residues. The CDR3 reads CASSFSGTGGSEQYF. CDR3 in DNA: TGTGCCAGCAGTTTCAGCGGGACAGGGGGGAGCGAGCAGTACTTC.

CDR3 in amino acids: CASSLMAGSNQPQHF. For the CDR3, the DNA is TGTGCCAGCAGCTTGATGGCGGGTAGCAATCAGCCCCAGCATTTT. V usage is TRBV6-5 and J usage is TRBJ1-5; D remains unclear. CDR3 length: 15 amino acids. V lost 6 bases and J 0 bases, leaving 12 bases between the germline ends. Per the germline V gene, CDR1 is MNHEY and CDR2 is SVGAGI.

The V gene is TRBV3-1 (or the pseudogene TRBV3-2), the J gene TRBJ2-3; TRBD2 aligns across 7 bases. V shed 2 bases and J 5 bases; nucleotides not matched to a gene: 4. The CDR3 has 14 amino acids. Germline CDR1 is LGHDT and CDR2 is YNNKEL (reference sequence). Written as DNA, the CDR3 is TGTGCCAGCAGCCAACTGGGGGAGGGAGATACGCAGTATTTT. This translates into CASSQLGEGDTQYF.

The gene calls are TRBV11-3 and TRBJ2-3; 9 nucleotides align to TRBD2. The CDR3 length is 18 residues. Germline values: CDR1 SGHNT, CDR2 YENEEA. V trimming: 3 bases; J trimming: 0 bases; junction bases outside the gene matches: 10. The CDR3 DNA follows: TGTGCCAGCAGCTTGAGCCTAGCGGGAAGCGGGAGCACAGATACGCAGTATTTT. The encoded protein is CASSLSLAGSGSTDTQYF. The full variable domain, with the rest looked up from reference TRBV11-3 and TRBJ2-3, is EAGVVQSPRYKIIEKKQPVAFWCNPISGHNTLYWYLQNLGQGPELLIRYENEEAVDDSQLPKDRFSAERLKGVDSTLKIQPAELGDSAVYLCASSLSLAGSGSTDTQYFGPGTRLTVL.

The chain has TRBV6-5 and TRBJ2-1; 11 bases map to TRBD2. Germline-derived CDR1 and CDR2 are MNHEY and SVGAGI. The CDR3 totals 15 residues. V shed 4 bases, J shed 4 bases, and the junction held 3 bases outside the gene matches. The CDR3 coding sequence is TGTGCCAGCAGTTCGACTAGCGGGGCGTACAATGAGCAGTTCTTC. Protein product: CASSSTSGAYNEQFF.

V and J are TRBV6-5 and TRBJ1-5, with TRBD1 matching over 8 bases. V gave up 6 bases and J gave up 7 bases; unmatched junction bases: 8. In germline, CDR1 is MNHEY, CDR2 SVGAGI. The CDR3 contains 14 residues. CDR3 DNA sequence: TGTGCCAGCAGACAGGGGGGAACTGGGCAGCCCCAGCATTTT. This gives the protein CASRQGGTGQPQHF.

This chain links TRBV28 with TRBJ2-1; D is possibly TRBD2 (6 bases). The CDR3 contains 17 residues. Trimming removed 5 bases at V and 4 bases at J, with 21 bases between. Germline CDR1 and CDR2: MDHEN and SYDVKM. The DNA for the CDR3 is TGTGCCAGCAGTCCCCCCGCCGAGGCGGGAACATACAATGAGCAGTTCTTC. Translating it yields CASSPPAEAGTYNEQFF.

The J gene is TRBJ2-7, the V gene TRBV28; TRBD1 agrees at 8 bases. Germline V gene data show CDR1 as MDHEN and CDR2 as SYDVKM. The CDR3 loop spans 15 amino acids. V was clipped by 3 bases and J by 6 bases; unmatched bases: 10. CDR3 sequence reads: CASSFSPGQGGEQYF. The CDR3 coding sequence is TGTGCCAGCAGTTTCTCCCCAGGACAGGGAGGCGAGCAGTACTTC.

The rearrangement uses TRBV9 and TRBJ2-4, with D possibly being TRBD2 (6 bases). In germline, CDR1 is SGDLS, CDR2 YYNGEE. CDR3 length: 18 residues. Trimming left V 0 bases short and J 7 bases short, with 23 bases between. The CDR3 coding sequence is TGTGCCAGCAGCGTAGGGCCCGGTGGGGGACTGGTCGGTAACATTCAGTACTTC. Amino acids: CASSVGPGGGLVGNIQYF.